This T cell receptor beta chain was identified in a study of blood T cell repertoires in COVID-19. Across the whole study: Samples representing acute and convalescent COVID-19 were sourced from the United States, Italy and Spain. Sources were T cells, B-cell-depleted T cells, or PBMCs; the material itself was cDNA or gDNA.

The germline CDR1 and CDR2 sequences are MNHEY and SVGAGI. V gave up 4 bases and J gave up 4 bases; unmatched junction bases: 6. CDR3 length equals 14 residues. The data were produced by immunoSEQ multiplex PCR, yet TCRdb's version contains in-frame clones alone and is incomplete. This sample has 130,000 to 150,000 clones, with roughly 76% found just once. This clone was detected only a few times. This rearrangement joins TRBV6-5 to TRBJ1-2; TRBD1 matches at 7 bases. This clonotype originated in a human donor with acute or convalescent COVID-19. The donor label of this sample is uncertain. Sequencing was carried out using peripheral blood. Here the CDR3 DNA reads TGTGCCAGCAGTTTCCGGGACAGTTCCTATGGCTACACCTTC. This gives the protein CASSFRDSSYGYTF.